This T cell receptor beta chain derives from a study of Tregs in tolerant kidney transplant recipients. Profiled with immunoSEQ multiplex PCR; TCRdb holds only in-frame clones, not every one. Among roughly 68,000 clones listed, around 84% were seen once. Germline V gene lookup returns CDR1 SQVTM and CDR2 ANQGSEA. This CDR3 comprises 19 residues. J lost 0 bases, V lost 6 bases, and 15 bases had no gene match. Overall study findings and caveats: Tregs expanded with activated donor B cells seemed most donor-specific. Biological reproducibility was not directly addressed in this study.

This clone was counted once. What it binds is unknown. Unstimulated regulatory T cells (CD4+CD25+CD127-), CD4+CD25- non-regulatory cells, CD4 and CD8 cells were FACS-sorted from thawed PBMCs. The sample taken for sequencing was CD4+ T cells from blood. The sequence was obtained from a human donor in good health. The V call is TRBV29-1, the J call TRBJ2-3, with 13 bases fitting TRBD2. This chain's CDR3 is CSVGQTSGRPPVSTDTQYF. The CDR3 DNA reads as TGCAGCGTCGGTCAGACTAGCGGGAGGCCGCCGGTTAGCACAGATACGCAGTATTTT.